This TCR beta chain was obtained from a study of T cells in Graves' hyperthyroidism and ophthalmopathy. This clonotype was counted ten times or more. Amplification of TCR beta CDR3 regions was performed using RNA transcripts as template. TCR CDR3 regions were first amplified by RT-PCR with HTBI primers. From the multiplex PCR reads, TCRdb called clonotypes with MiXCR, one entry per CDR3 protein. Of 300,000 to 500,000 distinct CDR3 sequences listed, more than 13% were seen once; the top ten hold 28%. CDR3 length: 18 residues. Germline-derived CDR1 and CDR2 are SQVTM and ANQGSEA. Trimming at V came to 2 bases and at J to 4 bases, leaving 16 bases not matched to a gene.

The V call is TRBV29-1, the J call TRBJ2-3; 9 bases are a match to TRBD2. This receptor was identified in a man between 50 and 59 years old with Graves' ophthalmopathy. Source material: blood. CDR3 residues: CSVESEEGAGGRPDTQYF. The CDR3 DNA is TGCAGCGTTGAAAGCGAGGAGGGGGCGGGAGGGCGCCCAGATACGCAGTATTTT.